This T cell receptor beta chain was recorded in a study of identical twins. This clonotype has more than one count but fewer than ten. TCRdb analysed the 5' RACE reads with MiXCR anew, one entry per CDR3 protein. This sample has some 440,000 distinct CDR3 sequences, with about 24% found just once. Germline V gene lookup returns CDR1 DFQATT and CDR2 SNEGSKA (reference sequence). Trimming took off 3 bases at V and 1 base at J, with 9 bases between the two ends. This CDR3 contains 13 residues. Another study also made use of these data, one on T cells expressing NK-cell markers. That work contributes: Sorted CD3+CD56+NKG2C+, CD3+CD56+NKG2C- and CD3+CD56-NKG2C+ T-cell subsets were beta-chain profiled.

This clonotype was sampled from a woman between 18 and 30 years old in good health. The chain uses TRBV20-1 and TRBJ2-5; D not resolved. Sequenced input: CD4+ T cells sorted from blood. The CDR3 coding sequence is TGCAGTGCTAGGGTAGACGGCCAAGAGACCCAGTACTTC. It is translated as CSARVDGQETQYF.